This TCR beta chain was found in a study of PD-1 blockade in mismatch repair-deficient tumors (dated by TCRdb to 2016 to 2017). Broadly, across the study: Between late 2013 and 2016, the trial enrolled approximately 90 consecutive patients with roughly eleven types of mismatch repair-deficient cancer, all of whom had received prior treatment and were progressing. Tumor-associated T cell clones in the peripheral blood of patients responding to PD-1 blockade were tracked using deep sequencing of TCR CDR3 regions.

The CDR3, cysteine through phenylalanine, is 15 amino acids long. Of the read, only the CDR3 DNA is kept; its 45 bases are in frame from base 1. Based on the germline V gene, the CDR1 and CDR2 sequences are SGHAT and FQNNGV. Trimming at the junction amounts to 5 bases on V and 0 bases on J, and the germline ends lie 11 bases apart. For each enrolled patient, mismatch repair deficiency was established using either polymerase chain reaction or immunohistochemistry. TCR sequencing was carried out for three patients who responded to pembrolizumab therapy. The phase II trial prospectively tested pembrolizumab PD-1 blockade in advanced mismatch repair-deficient cancers regardless of tissue of origin. Peripheral blood T cell samples were serially collected before and at multiple times after PD-1 blockade was started. The timing of each blood sample was reported as weeks after the first dose of pembrolizumab.

This clone was observed once. Its specific antigen is unknown. The input lacks base qualities; no much larger clone sits a single base away. Study-level results and caveats: Rapid expansion after pembrolizumab followed by contraction, generally before radiologic responses, was shown by tumor-resident clones, which were often undetectable in blood before treatment.

Library preparation employed the immunoSEQ multiplex PCR assay. As stored in TCRdb, this immuneACCESS dataset retains in-frame rearrangements with V and J assigned. A fraction of the clones does not appear; measured against another copy, unresolved V genes explain less than half of the discrepancy, and the remainder lacks a known reason. Recorded for this sample are 40,000 to 65,000 clones; roughly 80% of them occurred a single time. The top ten clones comprise 6.5% to 9% of the sample. This sequence uses TRBV11-2 and TRBJ2-1, with no D gene named confidently. The sequence was obtained from an adult with mismatch repair-deficient cancer. The material was peripheral blood, obtained around 19 weeks after starting pembrolizumab. DNA sequence: TGTGCCAGCAGCACATACAAGAGCTCCTACAATGAGCAGTTCTTC. It translates to CASSTYKSSYNEQFF.